A single sample is the source of the 9 T cell receptor beta chains below, sequenced in a study of technical replicates of blood from a few donors. Assay used: immunoSEQ multiplex PCR; TCRdb lists only in-frame clones, some missing. The sample includes more than 70,000 clones, under 95% of them seen just once. Input material: T cells isolated from PBMCs. These receptors came from a human donor in good health.

The V call is TRBV7-8, the J call TRBJ1-2, with 7 positions matching TRBD1. This CDR3 has 15 amino acids. CDR1 is SGHVS and CDR2 is FQNEAQ in the germline V gene. J was trimmed by 8 bases and V by 4 bases; bases with no gene match: 13. Here the CDR3 reads CASSYRDRINRGYTF. The CDR3 DNA follows: TGTGCCAGCAGCTACCGGGACAGAATAAACAGGGGCTACACCTTC.

CDR3 nucleotide sequence: TGTGCCAGCCAAAACCTCTACCTAAGGGGGACTAGCGGAGTGATCTACGAGCAGTACTTC. Its protein is CASQNLYLRGTSGVIYEQYF. The V call is TRBV27, the J call TRBJ2-7, with TRBD2 matching over 11 bases. Trimming took 8 bases from V and 3 from J; bases not matched to a gene: 24. Germline loops: CDR1 MNHEY, CDR2 SMNVEV (reference sequence). This CDR3 has 20 residues.

This chain links TRBV6-6 with TRBJ1-5, with a possible D match to TRBD1 (5 bases). Germline V lookup: CDR1 MNHNY, CDR2 SVGAGI (reference sequence). The CDR3 runs to 16 residues. CDR3 sequence reads: CATQLVGALPYQPQHF. DNA for the CDR3: TGTGCGACGCAGCTGGTAGGGGCCCTTCCCTATCAGCCCCAGCATTTT.

The chain employs TRBV30 and TRBJ2-3; 12 nucleotides align to TRBD2. The CDR3 has 19 residues. V was clipped by 4 bases and J by 1 base; unmatched bases: 15. Germline-derived CDR1 and CDR2 are GTSNPN and SVGIG (reference sequence). DNA for the CDR3: TGTGCCTGGACTCCAGGCTTTGGACTAGCGGGGCCCGGCACAGATACGCAGTATTTT. It yields the protein CAWTPGFGLAGPGTDTQYF. The whole variable domain, remainder taken from reference TRBV30 and TRBJ2-3, is SQTIHQWPATLVQPVGSPLSLECTVEGTSNPNLYWYRQAAGRGLQLLFYSVGIGQISSEVPQNLSASRPQDRQFILSSKKLLLSDSGFYLCAWTPGFGLAGPGTDTQYFGPGTRLTVL.

The chain combines TRBV5-1 with TRBJ2-2; 7 bases map to TRBD1. Germline CDR1 reads SGHRS; CDR2 reads YFSETQ. The V gene end was trimmed by 2 bases and the J gene end by 3 bases; junction bases not matched to a gene: 4. This CDR3 spans 15 amino acids. The CDR3 protein is CASSFLGGDTGELFF. In DNA form, the CDR3 reads TGCGCCAGCAGCTTTTTAGGGGGCGACACCGGGGAGCTGTTTTTT.

J is TRBJ1-4 and V is TRBV5-8; D unresolved. CDR3 length equals 17 residues. Looked up from germline, CDR1 is SGHTS and CDR2 is YDEGEE. Deletions cut 3 bases from V and 0 bases from J, with 15 bases between. CDR3: CASSYKITAATNEKLFF. The CDR3 DNA is TGTGCCAGCAGCTACAAGATCACAGCGGCAACTAATGAAAAACTGTTTTTT.

This clone was observed once. The genes are TRBV4-1 and TRBJ2-2, with D perhaps TRBD2 (5 bases). This CDR3 is 16 amino acids long. CDR1 and CDR2 (germline): MGHRA, YSYEKL. Trimming took off 6 bases at V and 8 bases at J, with 22 bases between the two ends. The CDR3 DNA follows: TGCGCCAGCAGGACACCGGGAAACAACCCCCCGGGGGAGCTGTTTTTT. This gives the protein CASRTPGNNPPGELFF.

The chain carries TRBV5-1 and TRBJ1-1; D is undetermined. There are 13 residues in the CDR3. The V and J ends lost 2 bases and 6 bases respectively, with 11 bases between them. Germline CDR1 SGHRS, CDR2 YFSETQ. CDR3 protein: CASSFGAGAEAFF. Here the CDR3 DNA reads TGCGCCAGCAGCTTCGGTGCCGGGGCTGAAGCTTTCTTT.

The chain is built from TRBV5-6 and TRBJ2-2; 9 bases map to TRBD1. This CDR3 has 16 amino acids. With V trimmed by 0 bases and J by 4 bases, 4 bases remained unmatched. Germline CDR1 and CDR2: SGHDT and YYEEEE. In DNA form, the CDR3 reads TGTGCCAGCAGCTTGGATGGACAGGGGTCCACCGGGGAGCTGTTTTTT. Its protein is CASSLDGQGSTGELFF.